This T cell receptor beta chain stems from a study of cytomegalovirus exposure and HLA in healthy donors (dated by TCRdb to about 2017). Context from the whole study: An earlier analysis of 587 of the donors reported 276 Gb of sequence data and roughly 120 million unique TCR beta sequences obtained from 150 million to 200 million T cells. On average, around 230,000 unique TCR beta nucleotide sequences were sequenced per donor among some 420 genotyped donors of the cohort, with roughly 19% of those sequences being non-productive. Using immunosequencing, the study profiled T cell repertoires from around 670 subjects and related those repertoires to cytomegalovirus serostatus. About 330 gigabases of sequencing data and roughly 81 million unique TCR sequences made up an early release that covered several hundred HLA-typed donors. Every discovery cohort repertoire had been produced on one sequencing platform. The number of donors typed differed by locus, with 629-630 for A, B, C, DRB1 and DQB1, roughly 520 for DQA1, 600 to 610 for DPA1, and some 440 for DPB1. To study patterns of TCR occurrence, a later analysis re-analyzed previously published TCR beta repertoires from 550 to 800 donors and added high-resolution HLA genotyping. Among the roughly 390 genotyped donors, roughly 80% belonged to the genetic ancestry cluster associated with self-reported Caucasian donors. HLA typing covered class I and class II loci at four-digit resolution. An earlier analysis of 587 of the donors used high-throughput TCR beta sequencing to judge whether each TCR beta V gene segment behaved as functional or pseudogenic. The later analysis used no new phenotypic data to find candidate immune exposures, relying instead on TCR beta sequences and their occurrence across donors. Because of strong linkage in the cohort, roughly five DR-DQ haplotypes were treated as single units for association and clustering. The study aimed to test whether cataloging public T cell receptors could reveal signatures of past pathogen exposure. Genome-wide SNP genotypes for about 60% of the 666 donors were used in a later genetic analysis, which treated that subset as a discovery cohort. High-throughput TCR immunosequencing, statistical association of individual TCRs with disease status, and machine learning were combined to predict cytomegalovirus infection status. Donor age, sex, ethnicity and CMV serostatus were compiled together with the repertoire data. Besides the first cohort of roughly 640 subjects, a separate validation cohort made up of 90 to 150 different subjects was used. Results and caveats for the whole study, not just this receptor: This cohort had only TCR beta chains sequenced, and the lack of alpha or paired-chain data limited which features could be detected. Across donors, most TCR sequences were observed very rarely, whereas some public TCRs were present in many individuals. Assigning TCR associations to individual alleles was difficult when HLA alleles, especially DR and DQ, strongly co-occurred. The study gave a list of more than 150 TCR beta chains associated with cytomegalovirus. The presence/absence analyses assumed that sequencing depth was roughly uniform across donors, and that assumption may not be true. Three of the identified cytomegalovirus-associated TCR beta chains were confirmed in vitro to be specific for cytomegalovirus antigens. Some IMGT-functional V segments, including TRBV6-2 and TRBV6-3, could not be distinguished by the 87-base-pair reads and were therefore excluded. CMV serostatus was the only immune exposure information available for the cohort. The classifier was reported to diagnose cytomegalovirus status with high specificity and sensitivity in both the original and validation cohorts. In a later analysis, TCR association rates were found to vary across HLA loci, with the most associated TCRs seen for DRB1 alleles and the fewest for HLA-C alleles. Because some donors lacked HLA typing at each locus, the association tests relied only on the typed subset. In a later genetic analysis, a missense DCLRE1C variant was associated with V-gene and J-gene trimming of TCR beta chains, and the association was replicated in an independent cohort. According to a later analysis, most CMV-associated TCR beta chains appeared to be HLA-restricted, and the HLA associations seemed to be driven largely by CMV exposure. At a false discovery rate of 0.05, a later analysis linked 15,000 to 20,000 TCR beta sequences to specific HLA alleles. Correlated functional status among segregating V segments might be attributable to linkage disequilibrium, but an unknown experimental factor could not be ruled out. A further reported finding was that TCR beta sequences accurately predicted the HLA-A and HLA-B alleles for most subjects in the first cohort. According to a later analysis, parvovirus B19, influenza, CMV and Epstein-Barr virus appeared linked to several top co-occurrence clusters. Compared with equally common non-associated chains, HLA-associated TCR beta chains in a later analysis were more clonally expanded and had lower generation probabilities. The sequencing pipeline was judged likely to have produced a cluster of highly shared sequence variants as a technical artifact. In an earlier analysis of some 540 of the donors, most TCR beta V segments appeared in productive rearrangements about 87% or about 30% of the time, broadly matching IMGT annotations. It was suggested by the authors that the approach could potentially be generalized to other disease states and immunological phenotypes. Roughly 17 rarely observed V segments, including chromosome 9 orphons, were excluded from the earlier analysis of about 610 of the donors because counts were too low. In a later genetic analysis, fewer N-insertions in productive TCRs were reported among donors in an Asian-associated ancestry cluster than the roughly 700-donor mean.

The cohort comprised 550 to 700 healthy bone marrow donors. All cohort members were sampled while nominally healthy, although unrecorded immune exposures were likely present. The donor tested CMV seropositive and was one of the 289 seropositive cohort members. A peripheral blood sample was provided by each donor, and peripheral blood mononuclear cells were used for TCR beta sequencing. The Qiagen DNeasy Blood Extraction Kit was used to extract genomic DNA from the blood cell samples. Libraries were built with the immunoSEQ multiplex PCR assay. The multiplex PCR relied on a mix of 60 forward primers for TCR Vbeta segments and 13 reverse primers for TCR Jbeta segments. Amplification of the CDR3 region of rearranged TCR beta genes was performed with a multiplex PCR assay on genomic DNA. The amplified TCR beta libraries were sequenced on the Illumina HiSeq System as 87-base-pair reads. Processing in the source paper ran as follows. Across the roughly 600 repertoires, a later analysis counted 80 million or so unique TCR beta chains, around 10 million of which were shared by at least two donors. To remove PCR and sequencing errors, raw reads were error-corrected and collapsed into unique sequences using a nearest-neighbor algorithm that merged closely related sequences. Alignment of CDR3 sequences to IMGT reference sequences was used to assign V, D and J gene segments. Each retained sequence needed at least a six-nucleotide match to both a V gene segment and a J gene segment. Rearrangements were classified as productive when the CDR3 lacked stop codons and remained in frame with V and J, and all other rearrangements were classified as non-productive. Following IMGT convention, CDR3 was defined as the stretch from the second conserved V-encoded cysteine up to the conserved J-encoded phenylalanine. In an earlier analysis of around 540 of the donors, sequences lacking an unambiguous match to a single V gene segment were excluded. An earlier analysis of 587 of the donors called V segments functional above 56.7% productive rearrangements and segregating when the between-donor standard deviation exceeded 5%. To diagnose cytomegalovirus status from the catalog of TCR beta chain sequences, a statistical classification framework was built. In a later analysis, V and J genes were assigned by comparing TCR nucleotide sequences against IMGT/GENE-DB human TR gene sequences. In a later analysis, CDR3 sequences and most-parsimonious VDJ recombination scenarios were assigned using the TCRdist pipeline. In a later analysis, every TCR beta chain was defined by the combination of its CDR3 amino acid sequence and its V-gene family, and reads without a unique V-gene family were dropped. A later analysis removed 600 or so highly shared, low-generation-probability nucleotide sequences to deal with suspected cross-contamination and a sequencing artifact. In a later analysis, a clonal expansion index was calculated for each public chain from normalized within-repertoire ranks of inferred template counts. In a later analysis, generation probabilities were computed using a VDJ recombination model fitted to out-of-frame rearrangements, and the results were checked against IGoR. Hypergeometric tests were used in a later analysis to score TCR-TCR, TCR-HLA and TCR-CMV co-occurrence, with a repertoire-size bias correction applied to the TCR pairs. To estimate false discovery rates, a later analysis permuted the HLA or CMV assignments 20 times. In a later analysis, co-occurring TCRs were grouped with DBSCAN, and TCRdist sequence similarity was added when clustering was performed within HLA-allele-positive subsets. Repertoires with fewer than 30,000 or more than 120,000 public chains were left out of co-occurrence clustering, as were a few repertoires with anomalous nucleotide sharing. TCRdb retrieved this table from immuneACCESS and kept in-frame rearrangements only. Not all clones are present; in checked studies, unresolved V genes account for under half, and no reason is known for the remainder. The D gene and trimming were derived from the DNA, and the V and J assignments and clone size from that table. This sample has about 210,000 clones in its table, and roughly 77% of those were observed once. Roughly 3.1% of the sample is held by the ten biggest clonotypes.

Worth noting for this clone: Its binding antigen is unknown. No much larger clone is present one base from it, and per-base qualities are unavailable.

Trimmed from V: 5 bases; trimmed from J: 5 bases; junction bases lacking a gene match: 10. The germline V gene specifies SGDLS as CDR1 and YYNGEE as CDR2. The CDR3 starts with the cysteine, ends with the phenylalanine, and has 15 residues. The DNA shown is the 45-base CDR3, in frame from base 1. The chain is made from TRBV9 and TRBJ1-1, and 9 bases in between align with TRBD1. This TCR was recovered from a man aged 35-49 years in good health and CMV-seropositive. Sequenced material: PBMCs. The sequenced DNA: TGTGCCAGCAGTGCTACAGGGGGCGAGGGGACTGAAGCTTTCTTT. Its protein is CASSATGGEGTEAFF.